This passage covers 24 T cell receptor beta chains from one sample sequenced in a study of cytomegalovirus exposure and HLA in healthy donors. Use of 60 Vbeta and 13 Jbeta primers characterized the PCR. Assay: immunoSEQ multiplex PCR; the TCRdb copy retains only in-frame clones and omits some. The sample holds 70,000 or so clones. Sequences were obtained from PBMCs. Receptors were obtained from a boy under 18 in good health and CMV-seronegative.

The chain recombines TRBV11-2 with TRBJ1-3; no reliable D call. CDR3 length: 14 amino acids. Germline CDR1 SGHAT, CDR2 FQNNGV. Deletions cut 0 bases from V and 4 bases from J, with 7 bases between. CDR3 in DNA: TGTGCCAGCAGCTTAGAAGTGGGCGGAAACACCATATATTTT. It codes for CASSLEVGGNTIYF.

Regarding this clone: One end of the junction varies from germline; a read error may be responsible. The chain combines TRBV27 with TRBJ2-1; a weak D match, TRBD2 (5 bases). The CDR3 is 11 residues long. The germline V gene encodes CDR1 MNHEY and CDR2 SMNVEV (reference sequence). For the CDR3, the DNA is TGTGCCAGCAGGGGGAGTGGCCTCGAGGTCTTC. This encodes CASRGSGLEVF.

V usage is TRBV18 and J usage is TRBJ1-5, with D perhaps matching TRBD1 (5 bases). V lost 3 bases to trimming and J lost 4 bases, with 7 bases between them. The CDR3 contains 13 residues. CDR1 and CDR2 (germline): KGHSH, LQKENI. CDR3 region: CASSPQGNQPQHF. The CDR3 DNA reads as TGTGCCAGCTCACCGCAGGGAAATCAGCCCCAGCATTTT.

V gene TRBV11-3 combines with J gene TRBJ2-7, with TRBD1 matching 7 bases. In germline, CDR1 is SGHNT, CDR2 YENEEA. After removal of 5 bases from V and 1 base from J, the junction contained 5 bases not matched to a gene. CDR3 length: 14 residues. CDR3 amino acids: CASSPRQGSYEQYF. CDR3 in DNA: TGTGCCAGCAGCCCACGACAGGGTTCCTACGAGCAGTACTTC.

The chain recombines TRBV2 with TRBJ2-7, with D possibly TRBD1 on 5 matching bases. The CDR3 consists of 12 residues. Deletions cut 6 bases from V and 2 bases from J, with 8 bases between. Germline assignment: CDR1 SNHLY and CDR2 FYNNEI. The CDR3 spells CASRTVTYEQYF. CDR3 nucleotide sequence: TGTGCCAGCAGGACAGTTACCTACGAGCAGTACTTC.

V is TRBV13 and J is TRBJ1-1; D is unclear. V was cut by 0 bases and J by 1 base, with 6 bases left in between. This CDR3 is 14 amino acids long. Germline loops: CDR1 PRHDT, CDR2 FYEKMQ (reference sequence). CDR3 DNA sequence: TGTGCCAGCAGCTTAGGACGGGGGAACACTGAAGCTTTCTTT. Protein sequence: CASSLGRGNTEAFF.

The chain couples TRBV29-1 to TRBJ2-1; tentative D call: TRBD2 (5 bases). The germline gives CDR1 SQVTM, CDR2 ANQGSEA. The CDR3 spans 14 residues. Trimming shortened V by 1 base and J by 5 bases, and 12 bases separated the two germline ends. CDR3 in amino acids: CSVEARLANNEQFF. As DNA, the CDR3 is TGCAGCGTTGAAGCACGCCTAGCAAACAATGAGCAGTTCTTC.

The chain joins TRBV10-3 to TRBJ1-1; TRBD1 agrees at 7 bases. J lost 0 bases, V lost 7 bases, and 11 bases had no gene match. The CDR3 totals 16 residues. Looked up from germline, CDR1 is ENHRY and CDR2 is SYGVKD. The CDR3 nucleotides read TGTGCCATCACCCAAACCTTGACAGGGTTGAACACTGAAGCTTTCTTT. Residues: CAITQTLTGLNTEAFF.

The chain employs TRBV4-3 and TRBJ1-2; TRBD1 is a possible D gene (5 bases). The germline gives CDR1 LGHNA, CDR2 YSLEER. V lost 1 base and J lost 8, with 14 bases in between. This CDR3 region has 14 residues. CDR3 nucleotide sequence: TGCGCCAGCAGCCAAGGCAGTCAGGGCGTCGGCTACACCTTC. Amino acids: CASSQGSQGVGYTF.

The chain carries TRBV9 and TRBJ2-1; possibly TRBD2 for D (5 bases). This CDR3 has 15 amino acids. Germline loops: CDR1 SGDLS, CDR2 YYNGEE. V was shortened by 3 bases and J by 2 bases, with 12 bases between the two germline ends. The CDR3 sequence is CASSGHLAPYNEQFF. The CDR3 DNA reads as TGTGCCAGCAGCGGGCACCTAGCCCCCTACAATGAGCAGTTCTTC.

This sequence joins TRBV30 and TRBJ1-1; the D gene is possibly TRBD1 (5 bases). The CDR3 has 11 residues. V shed 4 bases and J shed 12 bases, with 15 bases lying between them. Germline V gives CDR1 GTSNPN, CDR2 SVGIG (reference sequence). CDR3 DNA: TGTGCCTGGAATGGCAGGGAGGTATCTTTCTTT. Encoded protein: CAWNGREVSFF.

The chain uses TRBV5-4 and TRBJ1-2; 8 bases match TRBD1. In germline, CDR1 is SGHNT, CDR2 YYREEE (reference sequence). V lost 4 bases to trimming and J lost 5 bases; unmatched junction nucleotides: 7. The CDR3 is made up of 14 amino acids. DNA for the CDR3: TGTGCCAGCAGCGAGGGACAGGATCAGTATGGCTACACCTTC. Amino acid sequence: CASSEGQDQYGYTF. The entire variable domain, with the rest obtained from reference TRBV5-4 and TRBJ1-2, is as follows: ETGVTQSPTHLIKTRGQQVTLRCSSQSGHNTVSWYQQALGQGPQFIFQYYREEENGRGNFPPRFSGLQFPNYSSELNVNALELDDSALYLCASSEGQDQYGYTFGSGTRLTVV.

This rearrangement joins TRBV5-8 to TRBJ2-2, with D perhaps matching TRBD2 (7 bases). The CDR3 is made up of 17 amino acids. CDR1 is SGHTS, CDR2 YDEGEE, per germline. Trimming shortened V by 4 bases and J by 5 bases, and 21 bases separated the two germline ends. The CDR3 loop is CASSPIRAGAMTGELFF. The DNA of the CDR3 is TGTGCCAGCAGCCCGATCCGGGCGGGGGCCATGACCGGGGAGCTGTTTTTT.

The chain has TRBV11-2 and TRBJ2-1; D not certain. Germline CDR1 and CDR2: SGHAT and FQNNGV. This CDR3 spans 12 amino acids. Trimming shortened V by 9 bases and J by 6 bases, and 12 bases separated the two germline ends. The DNA of the CDR3 is TGTGCCAGTACCGGGTTACCCAATGAGCAGTTCTTC. It translates to CASTGLPNEQFF.

CDR3 region: CASSPDQGSYEQYF. The CDR3 DNA reads TGTGCCAGCTCACCAGACCAGGGGTCCTACGAGCAGTACTTC. The rearrangement links TRBV18 to TRBJ2-7, with D possibly TRBD1 on 6 matching bases. The CDR3 length is 14 residues. CDR1 KGHSH and CDR2 LQKENI come from the germline V gene. V gave up 2 bases and J gave up 1 base, with 9 bases separating them.

V gene TRBV19 combines with J gene TRBJ1-6, with D unresolved. The CDR3 loop spans 15 amino acids. The germline V gene encodes CDR1 LNHDA and CDR2 SQIVND (reference sequence). V was trimmed by 3 bases and J by 8 bases, leaving 14 bases between them. DNA for the CDR3: TGTGCCAGTAGTATTTCCGAGGGTAAAGATTCACCCCTCCACTTT. Translating it yields CASSISEGKDSPLHF.

The rearrangement joins TRBV5-4 to TRBJ1-2, with a weak D call TRBD1 (5 bases). The germline CDR1 and CDR2 sequences are SGHNT and YYREEE (reference sequence). The CDR3 sequence is 17 residues long. V was trimmed by 0 bases and J by 0 bases, leaving 15 bases between them. CDR3 sequence: CASSLEGVSKANYGYTF. In DNA, the CDR3 is TGTGCCAGCAGCTTGGAAGGGGTCAGTAAGGCTAACTATGGCTACACCTTC.

A note on this clone: Compared with germline, one end of the junction differs, possibly owing to a read error. The chain links TRBV30 to TRBJ2-3; D may be TRBD1 (6 bases). This CDR3 is 15 amino acids long. Germline assignment: CDR1 GTSNPN and CDR2 SVGIG (reference sequence). Here the CDR3 DNA reads TGTGCCGGGAGTCAGGGGTTAGCTAGCACAGATACGCAGTATTTT. It yields the protein CAGSQGLASTDTQYF. The variable domain in full, completed from reference TRBV30 and TRBJ2-3, reads SQTIHQWPATLVQPVGSPLSLECTVEGTSNPNLYWYRQAAGRGLQLLFYSVGIGQISSEVPQNLSASRPQDRQFILSSKKLLLSDSGFYLCAGSQGLASTDTQYFGPGTRLTVL.

The genes are TRBV4-1 and TRBJ2-2; possibly TRBD2 for D (5 bases). Germline CDR1 MGHRA, CDR2 YSYEKL. The V and J ends lost 6 bases and 4 bases respectively, with 15 bases between them. The CDR3 has 15 amino acids. The DNA of the CDR3 is TGCGCCAGCAGAGCCGGGGTCGGGGTCACCGGGGAGCTGTTTTTT. Translated, it gives CASRAGVGVTGELFF.

The CDR3 sequence is CASSIGDGGAAYEQYF. As DNA, the CDR3 is TGTGCCAGTAGTATAGGGGACGGGGGGGCCGCCTACGAGCAGTACTTC. The V and J genes are TRBV19 and TRBJ2-7, with 8 bases lining up with TRBD2. CDR1 LNHDA and CDR2 SQIVND come from the germline V gene (reference sequence). The CDR3 loop spans 16 amino acids. After removal of 1 base from V and 2 bases from J, the junction contained 7 bases not matched to a gene.

The chain links TRBV7-3 to TRBJ2-5, with D possibly TRBD1 on 6 matching bases. The V gene's germline CDR1 is SGHTA and CDR2 FQGTGA. V was clipped by 2 bases and J by 3 bases, with 22 bases between them. This CDR3 has 18 residues. Here the CDR3 DNA reads TGTGCCAGCAGCTTAGAACCAGGGGATCGAAGGTCGAAAGAGACCCAGTACTTC. It specifies CASSLEPGDRRSKETQYF.

The rearrangement uses TRBV30 and TRBJ1-2; 12 bases are a match to TRBD1. The V gene's germline CDR1 is GTSNPN and CDR2 SVGIG (reference sequence). This CDR3 is 14 amino acids long. Trimming took 1 base from V and 5 from J; bases not matched to a gene: 2. CDR3 nucleotides: TGTGCCTGGAGTGCGGGACAGGGGGCTTATGGCTACACCTTC. It is translated as CAWSAGQGAYGYTF.

The V gene is TRBV18, the J gene TRBJ2-1; possible D gene TRBD1, 5 bases. Germline V gives CDR1 KGHSH, CDR2 LQKENI. Trimming removed 3 bases from V and 7 bases from J, with 16 bases in between. The CDR3 runs 15 residues. The CDR3: CASSPEDMFRNEQFF. The CDR3 DNA reads as TGTGCCAGCTCACCCGAGGACATGTTCCGTAATGAGCAGTTCTTC.

The chain employs TRBV18 and TRBJ2-2; D is unclear. The CDR3 runs 12 residues. Germline loops: CDR1 KGHSH, CDR2 LQKENI. Trimming removed 6 bases from V and 3 bases from J, with 5 bases in between. CDR3 DNA: TGTGCCAGCTCTAGAGACACCGGGGAGCTGTTTTTT. Translated: CASSRDTGELFF.